This TCR beta chain was documented in a study of blood T cell repertoires in COVID-19 (dated by TCRdb to about 2020). Some background on the complete study: Collaborator samples came from the United States, Italy and Spain and covered acute and convalescent phases of COVID-19. Subjects who had been exposed to COVID-19, were actively infected with it, or had recovered from it provided the deeply sampled blood TCRbeta repertoires that made up the dataset. The samples were drawn from the first 160 participants of the ongoing ImmuneRACE study and from 1,254 subjects provided by 6 global collaborators. The repertoires were released in a freely available public database meant as a resource for research on the immune response to SARS-CoV-2. HLA class I and class II types, where available, came from metadata supplied by the sample provider rather than from assay-based typing. The sample metadata nearly always contained a de-identified subject ID, COVID-19 status, age in years and sex. The prospective study material was composed of cDNA or gDNA derived from T cells, B-cell-depleted T cells, or PBMCs.

Paper-wide results and their limitations: The amount of clinical and demographic metadata varied by source and participant and was provided uncurated.

Participants in the prospective study were enrolled through a virtual design, were aged roughly 18 to 100 years, and lived in roughly 25 United States geographic areas. Cohort assignment in the prospective study relied on participant-reported clinical history from a screening survey and a study questionnaire. For ImmuneRACE Cohort 3, a participant was defined as recovered based on two consecutive negative NP/OP PCR tests, clearance by a healthcare professional, or resolution of symptoms. Mobile phlebotomists in the prospective study collected whole blood, serum and a nasopharyngeal or oropharyngeal swab from every participant. Participants in the prospective study had the option to provide additional blood draws and questionnaires over an approximately two-month period. Before DNA extraction, blood samples from the prospective study were shipped at room temperature or frozen. TCRbeta CDR3 regions were amplified from genomic DNA using the immunoSEQ Assay, a bias-controlled multiplex PCR. The original methods were these. Nucleated cell counts per sample were estimated from amplification of reference gene primers within the assay. To quantify the absolute abundance of each unique TCRbeta CDR3 rearrangement, sequence reads were collapsed and filtered. Productive Simpson clonality was computed per sample as the square root of Simpson's diversity index over productive rearrangements. TCRdb retrieved this table from immuneACCESS and kept in-frame rearrangements only. Not all clones are present; in checked studies, unresolved V genes account for under half, and no reason is known for the remainder. V and J calls and clone size are given by that table; D and trimming were obtained from the DNA. In this sample the table shows roughly 190,000 clones, 65% to 85% of which occur a single time. The ten top clones hold roughly 3% of the sample.

Measured from the cysteine to the phenylalanine, the CDR3 is 15 residues long. Only the CDR3 part of the read is kept: 45 bases, read in frame from the first base. The germline V gene specifies SGHRS as CDR1 and YFSETQ as CDR2. V is cut back by 3 bases and J by 3 bases, with 6 bases in the junction unmatched. Notes on this clone: Its antigen has not been determined. Per-base quality was not reported, and no clone a single base away is much larger than it.

The sequenced sample consisted of PBMCs or T cells enriched from blood (not recorded which). The clonotype originates from a woman aged 25 to 39 who had recovered from COVID-19. The rearranged chain carries TRBV5-1 and TRBJ2-3; the central 8 bases match TRBD2. The CDR3 sequence is CASSSLASGTDTQYF. The nucleotide sequence is given as TGCGCCAGCAGCTCTCTGGCTAGCGGGACAGATACGCAGTATTTT.